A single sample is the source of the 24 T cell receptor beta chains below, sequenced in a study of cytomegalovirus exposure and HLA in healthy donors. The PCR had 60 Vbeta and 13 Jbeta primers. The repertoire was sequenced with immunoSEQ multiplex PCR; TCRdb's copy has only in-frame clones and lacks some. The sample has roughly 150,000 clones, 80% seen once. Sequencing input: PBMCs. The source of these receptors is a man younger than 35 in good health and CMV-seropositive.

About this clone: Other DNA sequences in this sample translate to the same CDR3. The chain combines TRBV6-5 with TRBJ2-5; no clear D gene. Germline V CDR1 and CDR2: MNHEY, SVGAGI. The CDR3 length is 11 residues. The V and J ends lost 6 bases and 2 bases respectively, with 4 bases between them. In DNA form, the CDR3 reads TGTGCCAGCAGGAGACAAGAGACCCAGTACTTC. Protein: CASRRQETQYF.

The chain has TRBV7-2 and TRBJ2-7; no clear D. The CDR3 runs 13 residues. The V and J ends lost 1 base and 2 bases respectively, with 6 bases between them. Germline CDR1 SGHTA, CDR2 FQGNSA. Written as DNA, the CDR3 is TGTGCCAGCAGCTTAGGGCAACCCTACGAGCAGTACTTC. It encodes CASSLGQPYEQYF.

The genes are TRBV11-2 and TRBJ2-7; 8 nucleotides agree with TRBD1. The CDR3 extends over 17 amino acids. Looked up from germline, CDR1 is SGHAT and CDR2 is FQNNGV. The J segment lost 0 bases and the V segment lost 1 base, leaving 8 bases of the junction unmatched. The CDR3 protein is CASSLGGDRLSSYEQYF. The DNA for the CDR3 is TGTGCCAGCAGCTTAGGGGGGGACAGGCTAAGCTCCTACGAGCAGTACTTC.

The CDR3 nucleotides read TGTGCCAGCAGCTTAGCTGGCACTAGCGGGAGTGTTGATACGCAGTATTTT. Protein: CASSLAGTSGSVDTQYF. The V gene is TRBV7-2, the J gene TRBJ2-3; 11 bases line up with TRBD2. V trimming: 0 bases; J trimming: 6 bases; junction bases outside the gene matches: 8. The CDR3 consists of 17 residues. Looked up from germline, CDR1 is SGHTA and CDR2 is FQGNSA. The variable domain in full, completed from reference TRBV7-2 and TRBJ2-3, reads GAGVSQSPSNKVTEKGKDVELRCDPISGHTALYWYRQSLGQGLEFLIYFQGNSAPDKSGLPSDRFSAERTGGSVSTLTIQRTQQEDSAVYLCASSLAGTSGSVDTQYFGPGTRLTVL.

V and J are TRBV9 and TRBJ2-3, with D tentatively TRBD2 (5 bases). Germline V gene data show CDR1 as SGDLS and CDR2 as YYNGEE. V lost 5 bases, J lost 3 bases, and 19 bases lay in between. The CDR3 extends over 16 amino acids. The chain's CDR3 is CASRPPIAYLTDTQYF. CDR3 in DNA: TGTGCCAGCAGACCACCTATAGCGTACCTTACAGATACGCAGTATTTT.

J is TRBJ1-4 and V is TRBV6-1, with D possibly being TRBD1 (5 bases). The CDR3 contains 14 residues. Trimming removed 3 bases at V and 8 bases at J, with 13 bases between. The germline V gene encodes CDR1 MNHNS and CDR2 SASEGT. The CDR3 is CASSDHRGYEKLFF. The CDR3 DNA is TGTGCCAGCAGTGATCATAGGGGTTACGAAAAACTGTTTTTT.

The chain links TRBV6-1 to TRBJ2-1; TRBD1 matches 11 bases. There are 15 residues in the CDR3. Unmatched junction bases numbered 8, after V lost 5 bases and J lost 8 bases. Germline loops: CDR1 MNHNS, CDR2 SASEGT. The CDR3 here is CASSTRDRGIYEQFF. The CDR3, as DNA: TGTGCCAGCAGTACCCGGGACAGGGGGATTTATGAGCAGTTCTTC.

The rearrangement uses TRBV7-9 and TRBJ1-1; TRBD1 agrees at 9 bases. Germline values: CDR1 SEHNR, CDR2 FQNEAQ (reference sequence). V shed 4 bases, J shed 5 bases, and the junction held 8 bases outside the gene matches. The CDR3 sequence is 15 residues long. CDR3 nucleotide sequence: TGTGCCAGCAGCTCGTCCCGGGACAGGGAAACTGAAGCTTTCTTT. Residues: CASSSSRDRETEAFF.

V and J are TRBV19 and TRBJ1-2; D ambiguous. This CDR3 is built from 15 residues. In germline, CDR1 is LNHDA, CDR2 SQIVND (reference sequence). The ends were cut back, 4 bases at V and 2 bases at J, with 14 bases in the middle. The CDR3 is CASSTPWTGNYGYTF. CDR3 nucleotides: TGTGCCAGTAGTACCCCATGGACGGGGAACTATGGCTACACCTTC.

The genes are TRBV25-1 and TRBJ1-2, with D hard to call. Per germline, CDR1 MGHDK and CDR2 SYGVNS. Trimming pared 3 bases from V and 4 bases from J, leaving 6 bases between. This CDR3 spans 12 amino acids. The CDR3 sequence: CASSDTVYGYTF. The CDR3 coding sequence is TGTGCCAGCAGTGACACAGTCTATGGCTACACCTTC.

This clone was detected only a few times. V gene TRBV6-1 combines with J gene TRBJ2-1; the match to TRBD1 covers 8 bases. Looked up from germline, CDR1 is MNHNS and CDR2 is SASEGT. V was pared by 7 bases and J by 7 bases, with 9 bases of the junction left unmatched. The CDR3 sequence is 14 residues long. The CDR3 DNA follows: TGTGCCAGCACCAAAAACAGGGGGTGGAATGAGCAGTTCTTC. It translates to CASTKNRGWNEQFF.

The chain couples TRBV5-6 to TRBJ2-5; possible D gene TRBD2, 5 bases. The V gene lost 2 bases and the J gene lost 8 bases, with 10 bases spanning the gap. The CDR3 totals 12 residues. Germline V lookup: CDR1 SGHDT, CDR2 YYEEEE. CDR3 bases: TGTGCCAGCAGCTTTACCCTAGCCACCCAGTACTTC. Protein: CASSFTLATQYF.

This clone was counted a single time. The DNA for the CDR3 is TGTGCCAGCACCTCACGAGGCGATGAGCAGTTCTTC. Its protein is CASTSRGDEQFF. J is TRBJ2-1 and V is TRBV5-4, with no clear D. This CDR3 region has 12 residues. Trimming took off 6 bases at V and 8 bases at J, with 12 bases between the two ends. CDR1 is SGHNT and CDR2 is YYREEE in the germline V gene (reference sequence).

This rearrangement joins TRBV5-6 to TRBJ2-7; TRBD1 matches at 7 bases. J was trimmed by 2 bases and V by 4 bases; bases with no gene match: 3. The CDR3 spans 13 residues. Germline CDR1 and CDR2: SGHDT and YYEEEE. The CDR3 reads CASSAGTAYEQYF. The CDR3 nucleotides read TGTGCCAGCAGCGCTGGGACAGCCTACGAGCAGTACTTC.

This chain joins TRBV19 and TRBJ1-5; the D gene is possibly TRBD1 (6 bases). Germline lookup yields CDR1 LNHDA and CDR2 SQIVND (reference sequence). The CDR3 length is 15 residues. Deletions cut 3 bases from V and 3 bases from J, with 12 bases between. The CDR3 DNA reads TGTGCCAGTAGTATCGCAGGGGATAACAATCAGCCCCAGCATTTT. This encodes CASSIAGDNNQPQHF. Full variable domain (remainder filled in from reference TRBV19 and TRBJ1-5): DGGITQSPKYLFRKEGQNVTLSCEQNLNHDAMYWYRQDPGQGLRLIYYSQIVNDFQKGDIAEGYSVSREKKESFPLTVTSAQKNPTAFYLCASSIAGDNNQPQHFGDGTRLSIL.

CDR3 nucleotide sequence: TGTGCCAGCAGCGTAGGGGGCGGGAGTGGGTACGAGCAGTACTTC. Translating gives CASSVGGGSGYEQYF. The chain links TRBV9 to TRBJ2-7; the match to TRBD2 covers 7 bases. CDR1 SGDLS and CDR2 YYNGEE come from the germline V gene. CDR3 length equals 15 residues. With V trimmed by 0 bases and J by 4 bases, 7 bases remained unmatched.

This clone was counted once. This chain's CDR3 is CASSSRDYDNEQFF. CDR3 bases: TGTGCCAGCAGTTCTCGGGACTACGACAATGAGCAGTTCTTC. V and J are TRBV27 and TRBJ2-1; 7 bases line up with TRBD2. This CDR3 is 14 amino acids long. The germline CDR1 and CDR2 sequences are MNHEY and SMNVEV (reference sequence). The junction had 5 bases not matched to a gene; V was cut back by 4 bases and J by 5 bases.

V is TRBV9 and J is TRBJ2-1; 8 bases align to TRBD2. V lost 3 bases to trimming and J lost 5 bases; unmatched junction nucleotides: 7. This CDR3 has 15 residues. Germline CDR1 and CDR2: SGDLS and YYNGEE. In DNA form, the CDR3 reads TGTGCCAGCAGCGATAGACTAGCGCAGAACAATGAGCAGTTCTTC. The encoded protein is CASSDRLAQNNEQFF.

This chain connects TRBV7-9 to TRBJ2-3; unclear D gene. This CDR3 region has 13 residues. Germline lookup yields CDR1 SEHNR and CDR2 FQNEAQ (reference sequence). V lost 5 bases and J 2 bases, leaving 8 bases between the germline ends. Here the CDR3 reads CASSIQNTDTQYF. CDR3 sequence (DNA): TGTGCCAGCAGCATCCAGAACACAGATACGCAGTATTTT.

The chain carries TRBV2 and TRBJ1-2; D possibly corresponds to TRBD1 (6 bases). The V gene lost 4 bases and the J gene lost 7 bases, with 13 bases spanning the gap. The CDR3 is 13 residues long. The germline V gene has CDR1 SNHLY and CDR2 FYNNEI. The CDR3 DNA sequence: TGTGCCAGCAGTGGGGATAACAGGGTTGGCTACACCTTC. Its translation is CASSGDNRVGYTF.

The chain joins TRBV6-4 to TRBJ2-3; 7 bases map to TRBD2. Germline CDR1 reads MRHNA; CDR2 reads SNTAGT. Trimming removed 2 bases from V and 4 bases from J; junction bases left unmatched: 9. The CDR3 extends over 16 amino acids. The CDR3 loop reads CASSDTGLGVADTQYF. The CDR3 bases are TGTGCCAGCAGTGACACCGGACTAGGTGTAGCAGATACGCAGTATTTT.

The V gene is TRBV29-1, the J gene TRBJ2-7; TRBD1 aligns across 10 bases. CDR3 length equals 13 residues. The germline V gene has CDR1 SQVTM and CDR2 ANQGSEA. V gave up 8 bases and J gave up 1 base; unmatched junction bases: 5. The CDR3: CSTRQGASYEQYF. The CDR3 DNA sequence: TGCAGCACCCGACAGGGGGCATCCTACGAGCAGTACTTC.

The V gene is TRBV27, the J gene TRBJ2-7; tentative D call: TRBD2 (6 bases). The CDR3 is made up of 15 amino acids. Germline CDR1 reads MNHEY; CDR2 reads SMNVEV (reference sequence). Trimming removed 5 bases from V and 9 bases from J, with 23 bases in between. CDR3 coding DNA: TGTGCCAGCAGTCCCCGCCGGGACGGGGGAATCGGGCAGTACTTC. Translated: CASSPRRDGGIGQYF.

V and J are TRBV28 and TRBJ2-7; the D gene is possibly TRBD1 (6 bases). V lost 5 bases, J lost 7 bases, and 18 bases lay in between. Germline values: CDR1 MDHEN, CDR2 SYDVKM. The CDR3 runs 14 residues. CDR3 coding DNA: TGTGCCAGCAGTCCTAACGACAGGTCTCGGGAGCAGTACTTC. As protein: CASSPNDRSREQYF.